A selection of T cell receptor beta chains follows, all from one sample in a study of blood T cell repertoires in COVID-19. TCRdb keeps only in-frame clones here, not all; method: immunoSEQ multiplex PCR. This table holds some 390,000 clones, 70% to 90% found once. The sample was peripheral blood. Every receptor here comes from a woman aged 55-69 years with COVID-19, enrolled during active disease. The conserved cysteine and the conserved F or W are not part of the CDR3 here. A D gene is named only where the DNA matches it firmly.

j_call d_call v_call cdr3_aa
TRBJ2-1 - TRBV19 ASQSGGVLYNEQF
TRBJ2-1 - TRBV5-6 ASSSRTDEQF
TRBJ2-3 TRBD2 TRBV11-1 ASARGGTTDTQY
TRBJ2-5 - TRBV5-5 ASSFGGLETQY
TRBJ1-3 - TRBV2 ASSAREYTGNTIY
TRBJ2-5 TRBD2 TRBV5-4 ASSPQVAGGLGETQY
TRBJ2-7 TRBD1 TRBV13 ASSPRDRAIYEQY
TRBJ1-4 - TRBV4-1 ASSQEDGEKKLF
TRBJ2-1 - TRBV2 ASSTRDSHNEQF
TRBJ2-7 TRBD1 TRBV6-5 ASSYNRGYEQY
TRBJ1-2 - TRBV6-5 ASSYQVGAGYT
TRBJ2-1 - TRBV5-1 ASSLAGGNNEQF
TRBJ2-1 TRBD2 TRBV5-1 ASSGPGGPYNEQF
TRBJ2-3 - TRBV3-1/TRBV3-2 ASSSGSSSTDTQY
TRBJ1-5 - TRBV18 ASSPTGRGNQPQH
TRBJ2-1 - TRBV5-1 ASSLSGHSTGEQF
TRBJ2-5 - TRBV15 ATSRDRGTGETQY
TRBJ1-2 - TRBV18 ASSPRQDLNYGYT
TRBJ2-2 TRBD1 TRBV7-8 ASSSPGGTGELF
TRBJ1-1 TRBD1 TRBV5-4 ASSSGGQGHTEAF
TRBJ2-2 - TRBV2 ASSEWAKGAGELF
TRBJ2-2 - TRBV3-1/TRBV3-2 ASSRTSWGDTGELF
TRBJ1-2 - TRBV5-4 ASSLVVPPPSGGYT
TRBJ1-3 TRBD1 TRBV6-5 ASSSTGGSGNTIY
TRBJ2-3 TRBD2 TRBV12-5 ASGSPRGGTDTQY
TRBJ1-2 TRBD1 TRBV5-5 ASSSGQGTIRYT
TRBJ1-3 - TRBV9 ASSAQPGGSAGNTIY
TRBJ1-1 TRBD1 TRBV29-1 SASQGAGEAF
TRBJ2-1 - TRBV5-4 ASSLRGAWDNEQF
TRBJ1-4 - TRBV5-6 ASSFGQLGEKLF
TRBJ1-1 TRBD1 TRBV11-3 ASSLERDREAF
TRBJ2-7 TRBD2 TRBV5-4 ASSLDRTSGAREY
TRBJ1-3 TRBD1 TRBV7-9 ASSSGTGNTIY
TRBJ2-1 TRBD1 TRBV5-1 ASSLAGTVSSYNEQF
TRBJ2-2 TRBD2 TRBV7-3 ASSRVAGASNTGELF
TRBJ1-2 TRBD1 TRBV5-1 ASSSSYQGANYGYT
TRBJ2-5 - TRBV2 ASSPSLQSQETQY
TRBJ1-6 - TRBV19 ASSIDRAGINSPLH
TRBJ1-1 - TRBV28 ASLAGNTEAF
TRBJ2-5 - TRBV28 ASSFRQVQETQY
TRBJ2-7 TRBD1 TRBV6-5 ASSRDRAPNEQY
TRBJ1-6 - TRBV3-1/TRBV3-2 ASSQDLFQGLNSPLH
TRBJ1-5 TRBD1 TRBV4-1 ASSQPTGTGVVSNQPQH
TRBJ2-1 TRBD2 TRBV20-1 SASGLVPYNEQF
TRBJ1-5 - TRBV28 ASSRPTDLGQPQH
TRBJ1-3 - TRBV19 ASSILASGNTIY
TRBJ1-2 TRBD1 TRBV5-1 ASSPPPGQGAYGYT
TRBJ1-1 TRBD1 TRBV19 ASSKTGGRGNTEAF